The 15 T cell receptor beta chains reported below all come from one sample, sequenced in a study of CD8+ T cells in alopecia areata. cDNA serving as the sequencing template came from extracted, reverse transcribed RNA. Sequenced by immunoSEQ multiplex PCR; TCRdb stores in-frame clones only, minus some. This table has approximately 190,000 clones, nearly 60% appearing once. Treatment described: oral pan-JAK inhibitor, 5-10 mg twice daily. The starting material was CD4+ T cells sorted from blood, obtained at week 24, from a patient treated with tofacitinib. These receptors originate from a human donor with alopecia areata.

This sequence joins TRBV29-1 and TRBJ1-4, with D unresolved. The ends were cut back, 4 bases at V and 5 bases at J, with 14 bases in the middle. Germline V gene lookup returns CDR1 SQVTM and CDR2 ANQGSEA. The CDR3 sequence is 14 residues long. CDR3 bases: TGCAGCGTTGCCCGAGGGTTCCCAAATGAAAAACTGTTTTTT. Translating gives CSVARGFPNEKLFF.

V usage is TRBV4-1 and J usage is TRBJ2-6; a weak D match, TRBD2 (6 bases). The CDR3 consists of 17 residues. Trimming stripped 0 bases from V and 2 bases from J, with 11 bases between. CDR1 is MGHRA, CDR2 YSYEKL, per germline. CDR3 residues: CASSQDRGGTGANVLTF. The CDR3 DNA reads TGCGCCAGCAGCCAAGATAGGGGAGGCACTGGGGCCAACGTCCTGACTTTC.

Notes on this clone: Other DNA sequences in the same sample also yield this CDR3. V gene TRBV5-1 combines with J gene TRBJ2-7; D call uncertain. CDR1 is SGHRS, CDR2 YFSETQ, per germline. This CDR3 comprises 12 residues. V was shortened by 4 bases and J by 1 base, with 6 bases between the two germline ends. CDR3 sequence reads: CASSLPSYEQYF. The CDR3 DNA is TGCGCCAGCAGCCTTCCTTCCTACGAGCAGTACTTC.

This clone was seen more than once but under ten times. Here the CDR3 DNA reads TGTGCCAGCAGTGTACAAGGGCAAAATGAGCAGTTCTTC. Amino acids: CASSVQGQNEQFF. The rearrangement joins TRBV2 to TRBJ2-1, with D unclear. The germline CDR1 and CDR2 sequences are SNHLY and FYNNEI. The V end was cut by 4 bases, the J end by 7 bases, with 11 bases between. The CDR3 length is 13 residues.

The V call is TRBV18, the J call TRBJ1-2; 10 bases match TRBD1. CDR1 is KGHSH, CDR2 LQKENI, per germline. J lost 7 bases, V lost 6 bases, and 8 bases had no gene match. The CDR3 is 14 residues long. The CDR3 loop reads CASSLDRGLTGYTF. CDR3 DNA sequence: TGTGCCAGCTCCCTGGACAGGGGGTTAACTGGCTACACCTTC.

The chain recombines TRBV4-2 with TRBJ2-3; 9 nucleotides line up with TRBD2. The CDR3 runs to 15 residues. V was clipped by 2 bases and J by 6 bases; unmatched bases: 6. Germline loops: CDR1 LGHNA, CDR2 YNFKEQ. The CDR3: CASSQNAGGPDTQYF. The CDR3 DNA reads as TGTGCCAGCAGCCAAAACGCGGGGGGGCCGGATACGCAGTATTTT.

The chain has TRBV6-5 and TRBJ2-7, with TRBD2 as a possible D gene (5 bases). The germline V gene encodes CDR1 MNHEY and CDR2 SVGAGI. The length of the CDR3 is 13 residues. V was trimmed by 6 bases and J by 3 bases, leaving 12 bases between them. The CDR3 coding sequence is TGTGCCAGCAGACCCGGACTCAACTACGAGCAGTACTTC. Residues: CASRPGLNYEQYF.

V gene TRBV7-2 combines with J gene TRBJ2-3; TRBD1 agrees at 7 bases. Trimming took 2 bases from V and 0 from J; bases not matched to a gene: 8. Germline CDR1 reads SGHTA; CDR2 reads FQGNSA. CDR3 size: 17 residues. The CDR3 here is CASSLSRTGASTDTQYF. In DNA, the CDR3 is TGTGCCAGCAGCTTAAGTCGCACAGGGGCTAGCACAGATACGCAGTATTTT.

The V and J genes are TRBV4-3 and TRBJ1-2, with D possibly matching TRBD1 (5 bases). Trimming stripped 0 bases from V and 4 bases from J, with 12 bases between. CDR3 length: 15 amino acids. Germline values: CDR1 LGHNA, CDR2 YSLEER. The CDR3 spells CASSQDNRILYGYTF. The CDR3 DNA reads as TGCGCCAGCAGCCAAGATAACAGGATCCTCTATGGCTACACCTTC.

This chain connects TRBV5-1 to TRBJ2-3, with a possible D match to TRBD2 (6 bases). With 4 bases removed from V and 4 bases from J, the gap between germline ends came to 10 bases. This CDR3 is built from 13 residues. From germline, CDR1 is SGHRS and CDR2 YFSETQ. In nucleotides, the CDR3 is TGCGCCAGCAGCCGGTGGGAGGCAGATACGCAGTATTTT. This gives the protein CASSRWEADTQYF. Using reference TRBV5-1 and TRBJ2-3 for the parts outside the CDR3, the full variable domain is KAGVTQTPRYLIKTRGQQVTLSCSPISGHRSVSWYQQTPGQGLQFLFEYFSETQRNKGNFPGRFSGRQFSNSRSEMNVSTLELGDSALYLCASSRWEADTQYFGPGTRLTVL.

The V and J genes are TRBV4-2 and TRBJ2-2; D ambiguous. CDR3 length: 17 residues. Germline V gene data show CDR1 as LGHNA and CDR2 as YNFKEQ. The V gene lost 4 bases and the J gene lost 1 base, with 16 bases spanning the gap. CDR3 amino acids: CASSLGVQTWNTGELFF. In DNA form, the CDR3 reads TGTGCCAGCAGCCTGGGTGTCCAAACGTGGAACACCGGGGAGCTGTTTTTT.

This clone was detected only a few times. This rearrangement joins TRBV5-1 to TRBJ1-2; TRBD1 is a possible D gene (5 bases). Germline CDR1 is SGHRS and CDR2 is YFSETQ. This CDR3 comprises 14 residues. V lost 2 bases, J lost 8 bases, and 16 bases lay in between. CDR3 bases: TGCGCCAGCAGCTTCGAGGACAACTCGTCGGGCTACACCTTC. It is translated as CASSFEDNSSGYTF.

The chain recombines TRBV27 with TRBJ1-5; 10 nucleotides agree with TRBD1. V was pared by 5 bases and J by 3 bases, with 4 bases of the junction left unmatched. Germline V gene lookup returns CDR1 MNHEY and CDR2 SMNVEV (reference sequence). The CDR3 contains 15 residues. This CDR3 is CASSMGQGYNQPQHF. CDR3 in DNA: TGTGCCAGCAGTATGGGACAGGGGTACAATCAGCCCCAGCATTTT.

V gene TRBV25-1 combines with J gene TRBJ1-2, with D possibly matching TRBD1 (6 bases). Trimming left V 0 bases short and J 2 bases short, with 10 bases between. Germline V lookup: CDR1 MGHDK, CDR2 SYGVNS. CDR3 size: 15 residues. The CDR3 sequence: CASSEYLGANYGYTF. CDR3 in DNA: TGTGCCAGCAGTGAATACTTGGGGGCGAACTATGGCTACACCTTC.

J is TRBJ1-1 and V is TRBV5-6; TRBD1 might be the D (5 bases). This CDR3 is built from 13 residues. V lost 5 bases and J lost 8, with 16 bases in between. CDR1 is SGHDT, CDR2 YYEEEE, per germline. DNA for the CDR3: TGTGCCAGCAGGTCGGACCGACGGACAGAAGCTTTCTTT. Its protein product is CASRSDRRTEAFF.